What follows are 2 T cell receptor beta chains derived from one specimen sequenced in a study of OX40 agonist ivuxolimab in advanced cancers. Generated by immunoSEQ multiplex PCR, the TCRdb table keeps only in-frame clones and is missing some. The table includes 100,000 or so clones, 89% detected once. Sequencing used CD4+ or CD8+ T cells sorted from blood, obtained in a trial of the OX40 agonist ivuxolimab. The source is an adult with an advanced solid tumor such as melanoma, head and neck, liver or kidney cancer.

The rearrangement joins TRBV5-1 to TRBJ2-1, with D possibly TRBD2 on 6 matching bases. The CDR3 sequence is 16 residues long. The germline CDR1 and CDR2 sequences are SGHRS and YFSETQ. Trimming took off 2 bases at V and 8 bases at J, with 20 bases between the two ends. The CDR3: CASSLGPRQGGDEQFF. Written as DNA, the CDR3 is TGCGCCAGCAGCTTAGGACCGAGGCAGGGAGGCGATGAGCAGTTCTTC.

The chain employs TRBV27 and TRBJ1-4; D perhaps matches TRBD1 (5 bases). This CDR3 contains 13 residues. Deletions cut 5 bases from V and 8 bases from J, with 12 bases between. Germline V gene lookup returns CDR1 MNHEY and CDR2 SMNVEV (reference sequence). CDR3 residues: CASSKRPGEKLFF. DNA for the CDR3: TGTGCCAGCAGTAAACGTCCAGGGGAAAAACTGTTTTTT.